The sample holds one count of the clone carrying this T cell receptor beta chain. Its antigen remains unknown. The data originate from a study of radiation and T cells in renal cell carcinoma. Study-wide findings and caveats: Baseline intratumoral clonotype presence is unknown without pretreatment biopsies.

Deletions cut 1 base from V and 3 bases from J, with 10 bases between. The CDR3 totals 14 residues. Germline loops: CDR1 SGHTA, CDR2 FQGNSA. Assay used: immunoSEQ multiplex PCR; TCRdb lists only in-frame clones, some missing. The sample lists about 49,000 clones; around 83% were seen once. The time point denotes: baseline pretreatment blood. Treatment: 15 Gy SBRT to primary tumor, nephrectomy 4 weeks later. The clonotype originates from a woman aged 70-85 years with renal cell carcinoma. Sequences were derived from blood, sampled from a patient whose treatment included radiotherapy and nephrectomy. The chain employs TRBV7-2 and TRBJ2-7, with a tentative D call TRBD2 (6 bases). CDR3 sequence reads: CASSLGGGNYEQYF. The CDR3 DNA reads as TGTGCCAGCAGCTTAGGGGGCGGGAACTACGAGCAGTACTTC.